This record concerns one T cell receptor beta chain sequence. Its specific antigen is unknown. In the germline V gene, CDR1 corresponds to MRHNA and CDR2 to SNTAGT. From cysteine to phenylalanine, the CDR3 is 13 amino acids long. No coding sequence is recorded. TRB rearrangements were amplified by multiplex PCR using a touch-down protocol with TRB-A and TRB-B primer pools mixed in one tube. Illumina adapters and sample indices were added to the amplicons through two consecutive PCR reactions performed with Phusion HS II polymerase. The amplicons were purified from gel with the NucleoSpin Gel and PCR Clean-up kit, after which the amplicons were quantified by Qubit and checked for quality on an Agilent 2100 Bioanalyzer. Libraries were sequenced on an Illumina MiSeq using 600-cycle, single-indexed, paired-end runs. Regarding the original processing steps: MiXCR version 2.1.12, together with the default MiXCR reference library, was used to align and assemble the TRB reads. A clone was defined by each unique CDR3 nucleotide sequence, and the analysis included only productive sequences with two or more reads. Repertoire diversity was assessed with alpha-parameterized diversity profiles (alpha 0 to 5), including the Shannon (alpha 1) and Simpson (alpha 2) indices, which were computed with an R script. Combinatorial TRB VJ usage was calculated with the tcR package and was compared between cohorts by principal component analysis performed with ade4. GLIPH was used to cluster TCRbeta CDR3s in pairs of cohorts matched for age and read depth, and a Wilcoxon test was used to compare cluster frequencies. Based on TCRdb reprocessing of the reads, there is one entry per CDR3 protein sequence, and DNA is missing. The V and J calls and clone size are TCRdb's, not the authors'. The table for this sample lists roughly 2,500 distinct CDR3 sequences. About two fifths of the sample is held by the ten biggest clonotypes.

This sample is part of a study of T cell clusters in autoimmune cytopenias (dated by TCRdb to between 2017 and 2020). About the full investigation: The median TRB sequencing depth was 50,000 to 60,000 reads per sample, and the median number of distinct TRB clonotypes was approximately 2,000 per sample. In autoimmune cytopenia patients, peripheral blood TRB and IGH repertoires were sequenced during active disease and over treatment follow-up, together with healthy, CLL and autoimmune hepatitis controls. The study aimed to test whether autoimmune cytopenia patients carry a disease-specific immune repertoire signature usable as a blood-based biomarker. The study at large found these results: Approximately 3-fold more exclusive TRB clusters were observed in healthy donors than in active autoimmune hepatitis patients, consistent with an autoimmunity-wide signature. In the comparison of secondary cytopenia with CLL, the cluster-lack signature was not observed, apparently because the dominant lymphoma-associated repertoire masked the signature. The GLIPH analysis suggested a lack of physiological T cell clusters in primary autoimmune cytopenia patients, since 51 clusters were exclusive to healthy donors whereas around 18 were exclusive to patients. TRB repertoire shifts, with less even repertoires in secondary cytopenia and CLL, mostly reflected lymphoma bias rather than autoimmunity. The T cell clusters were defined only in silico, and the functional role of the clusters still needed to be validated experimentally.

Per sample, around 250 ng of peripheral blood genomic DNA, tens of thousands of genome equivalents, was used for TRB amplification. The same sample was also studied in work on T cell repertoires in aging, cancer and after chemotherapy. According to the second study: Six donor age groups were covered, ranging from 30 or younger up to 70 or older, and each group contained at least three individuals. In the hematological group, the paired samples taken before and after chemotherapy came from chronic lymphocytic leukemia patients given fludarabine- or bendamustine-based regimens. Around 10 million TCR reads were contained in the full dataset. Compared with age-matched healthy donors, untreated patients with hematological or solid cancers had significantly lower TCR diversity and higher clonality in blood. Declining TCR diversity with age in healthy donors was mainly explained by loss of richness; in cancer patients, loss of evenness also contributed. An increase in median generation probability over the chemotherapy interval was observed in both cancer cohorts, suggesting that the repertoire was reconstituted through rebound thymic output. It was noted by the authors that conclusions about immunological memory after chemotherapy cannot be drawn from the repertoire data. Lymphoid organ infiltration was present in the hematological cancer patients, and this infiltration may itself impair thymic emigration or the expansion of peripheral T cells. Peripheral blood TCR beta repertoires from healthy donors and cancer patients were profiled to examine immunoaging and T cell reconstitution after chemotherapy. A cohort of more than 200 cancer patients (about 94 with hematological and approximately 120 with solid cancers) was assembled, and approximately 95 healthy donors were included as a reference group. MiXCR versions 2.12 and 3.0.5 were used to process TRB sequences. Repertoire metrics included Shannon diversity, evenness, clonality (one minus evenness), and alpha-parameterized diversity profiles from alpha 0 to 5. Generation probabilities of clones in paired pre- and post-chemotherapy samples were computed with the IGoR algorithm.

The sequence was collected from a human donor with an autoimmune cytopenia or autoimmune hepatitis (not recorded which). The chain uses TRBV6-4 and TRBJ2-3; the TCRdb call, TRBD2, lacks DNA for checking. Sequenced input: peripheral blood. Here the CDR3 is given as CASKPSGVDTQYF.